A single sample gave rise to the 15 T cell receptor beta chains below, sequenced in a study of spatial heterogeneity in lung cancer. As to time point: sample taken at primary tumor resection. Frozen PBMC, nontumor lung or tumor provided whole RNA, which was sequenced unsorted. TCRdb re-derived calls from the 5' RACE reads in MiXCR, one entry per CDR3 protein. The sample has just under 95,000 distinct CDR3 sequences, about an eighth seen once; the top ten hold just over 40%. The sequencing here drew on PBMCs, taken at surgery. These TCRs come from a male donor with early-stage non-small cell lung cancer.

The chain carries TRBV14 and TRBJ2-7; D gene uncertain. The length of the CDR3 is 12 residues. Germline-derived CDR1 and CDR2 are SGHDN and FVKESK. Trimming left V 4 bases short and J 5 bases short, with 9 bases between. The CDR3 spells CASSPPPHEQYF. CDR3 DNA: TGTGCCAGCAGCCCCCCCCCTCACGAGCAGTACTTC.

V is TRBV18 and J is TRBJ2-7; 7 bases line up with TRBD2. Germline trimming cut 2 bases from V and 4 bases from J; bases unmatched to any gene: 17. The CDR3 loop spans 18 amino acids. Germline V gives CDR1 KGHSH, CDR2 LQKENI. The CDR3 here is CASSPGMAGVLEAYEQYF. The CDR3 bases are TGTGCCAGCTCACCAGGGATGGCGGGAGTACTTGAGGCGTACGAGCAGTACTTC.

This clonotype was detected ten times or more. The gene calls are TRBV5-1 and TRBJ2-1; D could derive from TRBD1 or TRBD2 (6 bases each). The germline V gene encodes CDR1 SGHRS and CDR2 YFSETQ. V shed 7 bases and J shed 6 bases, with 17 bases lying between them. CDR3 length: 14 residues. In DNA form, the CDR3 reads TGCGCCAGCGGCAGGGACTTAGGGGGCAATGAGCAGTTCTTC. Translating it yields CASGRDLGGNEQFF.

The gene calls are TRBV12-3 or TRBV12-4 and TRBJ2-5; 10 bases map to TRBD2. The CDR3 is 16 residues long. Unmatched junction bases numbered 7, after V lost 4 bases and J lost 2 bases. This CDR3 reads CASSSSLAGVQETQYF. CDR3 in DNA: TGTGCCAGCAGTTCCAGTCTAGCGGGGGTACAAGAGACCCAGTACTTC.

This clonotype has more than one count but fewer than ten. The J gene is TRBJ2-2, the V gene TRBV7-9; 10 bases are a match to TRBD1. The CDR3 runs to 15 residues. CDR1 SEHNR and CDR2 FQNEAQ come from the germline V gene (reference sequence). V was clipped by 2 bases and J by 4 bases; unmatched bases: 1. In nucleotides, the CDR3 is TGTGCCAGCAGCTTAAGGGACAGGGGCACCGGGGAGCTGTTTTTT. As protein: CASSLRDRGTGELFF.

This clonotype turned up a few times. The genes are TRBV6-2 or TRBV6-3 and TRBJ2-1; 14 bases fit TRBD2. This CDR3 contains 17 residues. CDR1 is MNHEY and CDR2 is SVGEGT in the germline V gene. V was clipped by 6 bases and J by 4 bases; unmatched bases: 8. This chain's CDR3 is CASRRLAGGERYNEQFF. The CDR3 DNA reads as TGTGCCAGCAGAAGACTAGCGGGGGGGGAGCGGTACAATGAGCAGTTCTTC.

About this clonotype: A much larger clone is a single base away; this may be a read error. This chain joins TRBV12-3 or TRBV12-4 and TRBJ2-5; no clear D. The CDR3 consists of 13 residues. CDR3 in DNA: TGTGCCGGCAGTCCCGGATACCAAGAGACCCAGTACTTC. Its translation: CAGSPGYQETQYF.

At least ten counts were recorded for this clonotype. The genes are TRBV9 and TRBJ2-3, with 9 bases matching TRBD1. CDR3 length: 16 amino acids. Germline CDR1 SGDLS, CDR2 YYNGEE. Germline trimming cut 1 base from V and 0 bases from J; bases unmatched to any gene: 3. The CDR3 region has the DNA TGTGCCAGCAGCGTAATGACAGGGGGTAGCACAGATACGCAGTATTTT. As protein: CASSVMTGGSTDTQYF.

Here the CDR3 DNA reads TGTGCCAGCCTTTCGGCCGCTAGCGGGGGGGCCTATGAGCAGTTCTTC. Its translation is CASLSAASGGAYEQFF. This chain uses TRBV6-2 or TRBV6-3 with TRBJ2-1, with TRBD2 identical over 12 bases. J lost 8 bases, V lost 8 bases, and 13 bases had no gene match. The V gene's germline CDR1 is MNHEY and CDR2 SVGEGT. CDR3 size: 16 residues.

The rearrangement links TRBV11-2 to TRBJ2-1; D unclear. V dropped 1 base and J dropped 9 bases, with 13 bases sitting between them. The CDR3 length is 14 residues. CDR1 and CDR2 (germline): SGHAT, FQNNGV. CDR3 nucleotides: TGTGCCAGCAGCTTAGCTCTCCCCGTCAGTGAGCAGTTCTTC. This encodes CASSLALPVSEQFF.

The chain recombines TRBV5-5 with TRBJ2-5, with 13 bases matching TRBD2. With V trimmed by 4 bases and J by 3 bases, 6 bases remained unmatched. CDR1 and CDR2 (germline): SGHKS, YYEKEE (reference sequence). The CDR3 consists of 16 residues. The CDR3 sequence is CASSAGLAGKEETQYF. The CDR3 coding sequence is TGTGCCAGCAGCGCGGGACTAGCGGGGAAAGAAGAGACCCAGTACTTC.

This clonotype appeared a few times. In DNA, the CDR3 is TGTGCCAGCAGCCAGGGGGCAATCACCGGGGAGCTGTTTTTT. Its protein product is CASSQGAITGELFF. This sequence joins TRBV2 and TRBJ2-2; 8 bases are shared with TRBD1. Unmatched junction bases numbered 4, after V lost 6 bases and J lost 4 bases. The CDR3 is 14 amino acids. Per germline, CDR1 SNHLY and CDR2 FYNNEI. Variable domain in full (rest from reference TRBV2 and TRBJ2-2): EPEVTQTPSHQVTQMGQEVILRCVPISNHLYFYWYRQILGQKVEFLVSFYNNEISEKSEIFDDQFSVERPDGSNFTLKIRSTKLEDSAMYFCASSQGAITGELFFGEGSRLTVL.

The table lists this clonotype with a few counts. This sequence joins TRBV12-3 or TRBV12-4 and TRBJ2-3; TRBD2 matches at 7 bases. The CDR3 spans 17 residues. The V segment lost 0 bases and the J segment 2 bases; nucleotides outside the gene matches: 8. The CDR3 spells CASSLARGGSPTDTQYF. CDR3 in DNA: TGTGCCAGCAGTTTAGCGAGAGGCGGGAGTCCCACAGATACGCAGTATTTT.

This clonotype was recorded many times. This sequence joins TRBV6-2 or TRBV6-3 and TRBJ1-5; possibly TRBD1 for D (6 bases). V was trimmed by 5 bases and J by 0 bases, leaving 11 bases between them. The CDR3 totals 15 residues. Germline V lookup: CDR1 MNHEY, CDR2 SVGEGT. As DNA, the CDR3 is TGTGCCAGCAGTCAAGACAGGAATAGCAATCAGCCCCAGCATTTT. Protein product: CASSQDRNSNQPQHF.

This clonotype was seen many times. The V and J genes are TRBV12-3 or TRBV12-4 and TRBJ1-1; TRBD1 matches 7 bases. J was trimmed by 5 bases and V by 8 bases; bases with no gene match: 8. This CDR3 contains 13 residues. CDR3 nucleotide sequence: TGTGCCAGCGCCAGCGACAGGGTTACTGAAGCTTTCTTT. This gives the protein CASASDRVTEAFF.